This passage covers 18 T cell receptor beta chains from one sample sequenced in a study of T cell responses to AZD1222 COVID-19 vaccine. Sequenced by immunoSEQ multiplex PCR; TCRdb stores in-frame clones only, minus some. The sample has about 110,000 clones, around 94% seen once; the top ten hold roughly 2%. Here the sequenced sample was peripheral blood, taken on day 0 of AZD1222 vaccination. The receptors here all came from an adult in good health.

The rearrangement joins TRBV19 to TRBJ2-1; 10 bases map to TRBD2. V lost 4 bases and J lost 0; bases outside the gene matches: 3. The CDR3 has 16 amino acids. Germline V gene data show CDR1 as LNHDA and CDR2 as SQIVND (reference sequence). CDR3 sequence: CASSRLAGISYNEQFF. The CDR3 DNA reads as TGTGCCAGTAGTAGACTAGCGGGTATCTCCTACAATGAGCAGTTCTTC. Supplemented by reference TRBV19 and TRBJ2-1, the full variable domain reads DGGITQSPKYLFRKEGQNVTLSCEQNLNHDAMYWYRQDPGQGLRLIYYSQIVNDFQKGDIAEGYSVSREKKESFPLTVTSAQKNPTAFYLCASSRLAGISYNEQFFGPGTRLTVL.

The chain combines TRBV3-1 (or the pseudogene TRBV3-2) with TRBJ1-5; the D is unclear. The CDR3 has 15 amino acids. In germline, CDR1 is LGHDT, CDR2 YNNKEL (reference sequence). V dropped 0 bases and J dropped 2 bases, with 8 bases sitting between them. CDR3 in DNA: TGTGCCAGCAGCCAAGATGGAGGGCGCAATCAGCCCCAGCATTTT. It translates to CASSQDGGRNQPQHF.

In DNA form, the CDR3 reads TGTGCCAGCAGCTTGGTGGGGAATCAAGAGACCCAGTACTTC. Translating gives CASSLVGNQETQYF. V gene TRBV7-9 combines with J gene TRBJ2-5; D unresolved. Between the trimmed V and J ends, which lost 3 bases and 2 bases, there was a span of 10 bases. The CDR3 is made up of 14 amino acids. CDR1 and CDR2 (germline): SEHNR, FQNEAQ (reference sequence).

Here the CDR3 DNA reads TGTGCCAGCAGCTACGGGGGTCACGATCGAATGAACACTGAAGCTTTCTTT. It translates to CASSYGGHDRMNTEAFF. The chain links TRBV28 to TRBJ1-1, with TRBD1 as a possible D gene (5 bases). Germline CDR1 reads MDHEN; CDR2 reads SYDVKM. V lost 6 bases to trimming and J lost 0 bases, with 20 bases between them. This CDR3 comprises 17 residues.

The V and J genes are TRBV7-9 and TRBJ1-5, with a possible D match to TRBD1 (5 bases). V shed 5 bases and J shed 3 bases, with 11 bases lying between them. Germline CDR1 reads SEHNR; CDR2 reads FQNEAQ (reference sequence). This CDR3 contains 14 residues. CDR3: CASSLDSVNQPQHF. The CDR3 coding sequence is TGTGCCAGCAGCCTAGACAGCGTCAATCAGCCCCAGCATTTT.

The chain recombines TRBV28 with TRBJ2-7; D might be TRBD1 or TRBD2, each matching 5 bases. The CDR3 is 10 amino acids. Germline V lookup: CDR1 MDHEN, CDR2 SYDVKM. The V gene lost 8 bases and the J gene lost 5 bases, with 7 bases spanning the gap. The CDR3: CASGTHEQYF. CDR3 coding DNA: TGTGCCAGCGGGACGCACGAGCAGTACTTC.

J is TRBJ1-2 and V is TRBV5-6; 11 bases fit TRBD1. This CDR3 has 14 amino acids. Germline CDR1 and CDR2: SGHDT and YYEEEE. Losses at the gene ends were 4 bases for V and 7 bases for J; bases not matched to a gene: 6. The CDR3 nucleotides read TGTGCCAGCAGCCGGGACAGGGGGTTTAGTGGCTACACCTTC. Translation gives CASSRDRGFSGYTF. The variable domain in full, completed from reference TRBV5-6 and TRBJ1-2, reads DAGVTQSPTHLIKTRGQQVTLRCSPKSGHDTVSWYQQALGQGPQFIFQYYEEEERQRGNFPDRFSGHQFPNYSSELNVNALLLGDSALYLCASSRDRGFSGYTFGSGTRLTVV.

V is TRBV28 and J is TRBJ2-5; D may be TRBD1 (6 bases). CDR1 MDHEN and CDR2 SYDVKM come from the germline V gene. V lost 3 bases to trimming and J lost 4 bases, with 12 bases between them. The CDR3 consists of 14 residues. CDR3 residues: CASSFSGVGETQYF. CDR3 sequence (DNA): TGTGCCAGCAGTTTCTCAGGGGTGGGAGAGACCCAGTACTTC. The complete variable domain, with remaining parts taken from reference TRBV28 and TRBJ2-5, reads DVKVTQSSRYLVKRTGEKVFLECVQDMDHENMFWYRQDPGLGLRLIYFSYDVKMKEKGDIPEGYSVSREKKERFSLILESASTNQTSMYLCASSFSGVGETQYFGPGTRLLVL.

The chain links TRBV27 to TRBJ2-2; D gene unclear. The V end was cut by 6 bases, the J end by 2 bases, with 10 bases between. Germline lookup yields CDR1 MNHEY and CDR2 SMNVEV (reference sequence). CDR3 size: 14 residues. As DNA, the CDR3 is TGTGCCAGCAGCCTAGACACAAACACCGGGGAGCTGTTTTTT. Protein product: CASSLDTNTGELFF.

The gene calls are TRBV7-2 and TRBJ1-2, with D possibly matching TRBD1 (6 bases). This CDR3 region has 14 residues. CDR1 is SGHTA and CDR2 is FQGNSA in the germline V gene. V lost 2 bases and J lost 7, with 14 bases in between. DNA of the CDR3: TGTGCCAGCAGCTTAATTCGACAGGCTGGTGGCTACACCTTC. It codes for CASSLIRQAGGYTF.

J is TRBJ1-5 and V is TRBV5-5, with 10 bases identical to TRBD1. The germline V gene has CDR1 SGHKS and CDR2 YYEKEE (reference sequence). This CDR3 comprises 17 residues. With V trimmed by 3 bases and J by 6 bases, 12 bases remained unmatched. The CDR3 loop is CASSSGQGKSSTQPQHF. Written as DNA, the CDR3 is TGTGCCAGCAGCTCGGGACAGGGGAAATCTTCCACTCAGCCCCAGCATTTT.

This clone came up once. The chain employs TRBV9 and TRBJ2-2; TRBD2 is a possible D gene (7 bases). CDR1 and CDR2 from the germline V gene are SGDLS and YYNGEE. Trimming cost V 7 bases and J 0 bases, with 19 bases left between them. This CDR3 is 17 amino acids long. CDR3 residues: CASGRSGTTANTGELFF. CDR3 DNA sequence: TGTGCCAGCGGACGGAGCGGGACAACTGCGAACACCGGGGAGCTGTTTTTT. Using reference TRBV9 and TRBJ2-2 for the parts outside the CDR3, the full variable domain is DSGVTQTPKHLITATGQRVTLRCSPRSGDLSVYWYQQSLDQGLQFLIQYYNGEERAKGNILERFSAQQFPDLHSELNLSSLELGDSALYFCASGRSGTTANTGELFFGEGSRLTVL.

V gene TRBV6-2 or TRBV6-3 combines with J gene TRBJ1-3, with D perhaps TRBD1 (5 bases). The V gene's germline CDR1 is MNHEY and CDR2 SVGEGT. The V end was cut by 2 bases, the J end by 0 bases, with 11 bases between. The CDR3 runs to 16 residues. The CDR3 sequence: CASSYTGRSSGNTIYF. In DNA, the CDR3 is TGTGCCAGCAGTTACACGGGACGAAGCTCTGGAAACACCATATATTTT.

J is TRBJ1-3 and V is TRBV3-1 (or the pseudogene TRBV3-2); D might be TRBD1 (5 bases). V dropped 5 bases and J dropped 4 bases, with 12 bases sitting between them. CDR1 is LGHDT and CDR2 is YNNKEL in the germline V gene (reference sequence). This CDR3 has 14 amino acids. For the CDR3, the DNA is TGTGCCAGCAGCACCCGACAGTCCGGAAACACCATATATTTT. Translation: CASSTRQSGNTIYF.

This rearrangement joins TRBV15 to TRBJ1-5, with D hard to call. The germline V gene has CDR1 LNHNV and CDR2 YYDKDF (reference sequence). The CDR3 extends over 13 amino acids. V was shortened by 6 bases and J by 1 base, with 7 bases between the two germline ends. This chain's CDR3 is CATREQSNQPQHF. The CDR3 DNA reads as TGTGCCACCAGGGAACAGAGCAATCAGCCCCAGCATTTT.

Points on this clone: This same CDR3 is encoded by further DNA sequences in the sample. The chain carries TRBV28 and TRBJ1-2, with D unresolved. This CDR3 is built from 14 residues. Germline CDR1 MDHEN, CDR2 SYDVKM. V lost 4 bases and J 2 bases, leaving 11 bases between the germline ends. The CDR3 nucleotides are TGTGCCAGCAGTTCCAGCCCCTTGAACTATGGCTACACCTTC. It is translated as CASSSSPLNYGYTF.

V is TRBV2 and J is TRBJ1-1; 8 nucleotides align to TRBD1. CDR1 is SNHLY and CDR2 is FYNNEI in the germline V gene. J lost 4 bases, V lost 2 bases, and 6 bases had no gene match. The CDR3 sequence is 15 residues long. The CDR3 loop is CASSERTGTGTEAFF. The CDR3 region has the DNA TGTGCCAGCAGTGAAAGGACAGGGACGGGCACTGAAGCTTTCTTT.

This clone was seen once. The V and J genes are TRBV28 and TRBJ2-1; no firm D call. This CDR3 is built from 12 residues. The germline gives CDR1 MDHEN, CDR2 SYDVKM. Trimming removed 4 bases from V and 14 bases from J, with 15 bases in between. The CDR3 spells CASSSALERKFF. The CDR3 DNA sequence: TGTGCCAGCAGTTCGGCGCTTGAGAGGAAGTTCTTC.